Following are 8 T cell receptor beta chains from one sample sequenced in a study of Ad26.COV2.S vaccination and SARS-CoV-2 variants. The method was immunoSEQ multiplex PCR; TCRdb's version includes in-frame clones alone and lacks a portion of them. The sample comprises roughly 300,000 clones, 86% of which are singletons, and roughly 10% rests with the top ten. Treatment: some 20 received Ad26.COV2.S at low or high dose, single or two shots; about 5 received placebo; per-sample allocation not given. The samples were gathered on day 63 after the first injection of vaccine or placebo. The starting material was peripheral blood, obtained in a trial of Ad26.COV2.S vaccine versus placebo. These receptors were obtained from a person between 18 and 59 years old who received the Ad26.COV2.S COVID-19 vaccine or a placebo.

Worth noting for this clone: The junction shows a germline mismatch at one end, possibly a read error. The chain combines TRBV5-1 with TRBJ2-2, with 8 bases matching TRBD1. The CDR3 has 12 amino acids. Germline V CDR1 and CDR2: SGHRS, YFSETQ. The CDR3 sequence is CASSPTGTGSRF. The CDR3 DNA sequence: TGCGCCAGCAGCCCCACCGGGACAGGTTCCCGTTTT.

The chain joins TRBV11-1 to TRBJ2-5; D is uncertain. Deletions cut 4 bases from V and 5 bases from J, with 14 bases between. The V gene's germline CDR1 is SGHAT and CDR2 FQDESV (reference sequence). This CDR3 has 14 amino acids. CDR3 protein: CASSSFTIGETQYF. CDR3 sequence (DNA): TGTGCCAGCAGCTCGTTTACAATTGGGGAGACCCAGTACTTC.

This sequence joins TRBV19 and TRBJ1-6; D gene uncertain. Deletions cut 4 bases from V and 1 base from J, with 11 bases between. The V gene's germline CDR1 is LNHDA and CDR2 SQIVND (reference sequence). The CDR3 contains 16 residues. The chain's CDR3 is CASSTWGGSYNSPLHF. Here the CDR3 DNA reads TGTGCCAGTAGTACGTGGGGAGGATCCTATAATTCACCCCTCCACTTT.

This clone was observed once. CDR3 nucleotides: TGTGCCAGCAGTATTGACAGGGACCACTACGAGCAGTACTTC. It specifies CASSIDRDHYEQYF. This chain links TRBV27 with TRBJ2-7; 7 nucleotides line up with TRBD1. The trim removed 5 bases at V and 3 bases at J, leaving 7 bases unmatched. The germline V gene has CDR1 MNHEY and CDR2 SMNVEV (reference sequence). The CDR3 is made up of 14 amino acids.

V is TRBV7-2 and J is TRBJ2-1, with a weak D call TRBD1 (5 bases). This CDR3 contains 16 residues. Germline V gene lookup returns CDR1 SGHTA and CDR2 FQGNSA. V lost 4 bases, J lost 3 bases, and 16 bases lay in between. The CDR3 DNA is TGTGCCAGCAGCTCCCGCTTATCCACAGGCTACAATGAGCAGTTCTTC. It is translated as CASSSRLSTGYNEQFF. The entire variable domain, with the rest obtained from reference TRBV7-2 and TRBJ2-1, is as follows: GAGVSQSPSNKVTEKGKDVELRCDPISGHTALYWYRQSLGQGLEFLIYFQGNSAPDKSGLPSDRFSAERTGGSVSTLTIQRTQQEDSAVYLCASSSRLSTGYNEQFFGPGTRLTVL.

The chain combines TRBV27 with TRBJ2-2, with unresolved D. Per the germline V gene, CDR1 is MNHEY and CDR2 is SMNVEV (reference sequence). The V and J ends lost 2 bases and 2 bases respectively, with 9 bases between them. CDR3 size: 15 residues. CDR3 sequence reads: CASSLNWPNTGELFF. The CDR3 nucleotides are TGTGCCAGCAGTTTAAATTGGCCCAACACCGGGGAGCTGTTTTTT.

The V and J genes are TRBV28 and TRBJ1-4; D not resolved. The CDR3 runs 15 residues. CDR1 and CDR2 from the germline V gene are MDHEN and SYDVKM. V gave up 6 bases and J gave up 10 bases, with 21 bases separating them. CDR3 protein: CASSPGQLPPGKLFF. CDR3 in DNA: TGTGCCAGCAGCCCCGGGCAACTCCCTCCTGGAAAACTGTTTTTT. Using reference TRBV28 and TRBJ1-4 for the parts outside the CDR3, the full variable domain is DVKVTQSSRYLVKRTGEKVFLECVQDMDHENMFWYRQDPGLGLRLIYFSYDVKMKEKGDIPEGYSVSREKKERFSLILESASTNQTSMYLCASSPGQLPPGKLFFGSGTQLSVL.

V is TRBV7-2 and J is TRBJ2-3; 7 nucleotides match TRBD2. CDR3 length equals 14 residues. V shed 8 bases and J 3 bases; nucleotides not matched to a gene: 8. Germline assignment: CDR1 SGHTA and CDR2 FQGNSA. The CDR3 DNA sequence: TGTGCCAGCGAATCTCCCGGGGGGACAGATACGCAGTATTTT. It specifies CASESPGGTDTQYF.